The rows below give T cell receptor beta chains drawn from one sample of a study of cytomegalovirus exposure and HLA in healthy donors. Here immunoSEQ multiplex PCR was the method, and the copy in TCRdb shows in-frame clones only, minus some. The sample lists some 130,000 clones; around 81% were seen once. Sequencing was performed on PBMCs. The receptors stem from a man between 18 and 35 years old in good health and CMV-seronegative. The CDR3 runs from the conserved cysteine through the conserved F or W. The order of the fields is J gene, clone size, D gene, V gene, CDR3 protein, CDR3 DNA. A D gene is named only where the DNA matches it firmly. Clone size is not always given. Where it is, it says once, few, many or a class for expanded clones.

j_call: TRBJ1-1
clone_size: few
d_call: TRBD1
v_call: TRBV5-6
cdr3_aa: CASSLPGQVGAEAFF
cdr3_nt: TGTGCCAGCAGCTTACCCGGACAGGTAGGGGCTGAAGCTTTCTTT

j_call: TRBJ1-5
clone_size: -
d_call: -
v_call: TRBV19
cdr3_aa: CASSSPTRDYSNQPQHF
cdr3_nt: TGTGCCAGTAGTTCCCCGACTAGGGACTATAGCAATCAGCCCCAGCATTTT

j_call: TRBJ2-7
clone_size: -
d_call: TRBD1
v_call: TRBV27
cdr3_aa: CASSRQGAKEQYF
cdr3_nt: TGTGCCAGCAGTCGACAGGGGGCCAAGGAGCAGTACTTC

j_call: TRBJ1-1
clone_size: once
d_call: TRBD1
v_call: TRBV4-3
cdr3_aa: CASSQGTGVTEAFF
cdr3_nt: TGCGCCAGCAGCCAGGGGACAGGGGTTACTGAAGCTTTCTTT

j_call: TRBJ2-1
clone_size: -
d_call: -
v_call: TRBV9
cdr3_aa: CASSVSRERGSLNEQFF
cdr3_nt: TGTGCCAGCAGCGTATCAAGGGAGAGGGGGAGCCTGAATGAGCAGTTCTTC

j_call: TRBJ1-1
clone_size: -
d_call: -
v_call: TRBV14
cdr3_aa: CASSPRYGGARNTEAFF
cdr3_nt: TGTGCCAGCAGCCCCCGCTATGGGGGGGCGAGGAACACTGAAGCTTTCTTT

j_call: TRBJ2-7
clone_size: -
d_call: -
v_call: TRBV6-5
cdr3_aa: CASTQGWGGYEQYF
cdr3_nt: TGTGCCAGCACTCAGGGGTGGGGCGGCTACGAGCAGTACTTC

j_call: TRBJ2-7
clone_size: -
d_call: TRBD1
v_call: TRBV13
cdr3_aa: CASSSSSGTGGDEQYF
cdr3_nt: TGTGCCAGCAGCTCGTCCTCCGGGACAGGGGGCGACGAGCAGTACTTC

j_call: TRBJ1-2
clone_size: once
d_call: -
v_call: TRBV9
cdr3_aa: CASSVGRTDYYGYTF
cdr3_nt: TGTGCCAGCAGCGTAGGGCGGACAGATTATTATGGCTACACCTTC

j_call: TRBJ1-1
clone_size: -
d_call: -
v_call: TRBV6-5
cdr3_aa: CASSYLRNTEAFF
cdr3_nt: TGTGCCAGCAGTTACCTCCGTAACACTGAAGCTTTCTTT

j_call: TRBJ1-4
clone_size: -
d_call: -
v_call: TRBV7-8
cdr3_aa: CASSSPRVNLNEKLFF
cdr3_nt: TGTGCCAGCAGCTCACCCAGGGTAAACCTTAATGAAAAACTGTTTTTT

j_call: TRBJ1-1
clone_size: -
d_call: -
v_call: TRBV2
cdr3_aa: CASSELDRSNTEAFF
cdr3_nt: TGTGCCAGCAGTGAACTAGACAGGTCGAACACTGAAGCTTTCTTT

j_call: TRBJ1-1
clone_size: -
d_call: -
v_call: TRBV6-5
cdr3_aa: CASSYEGENTEAFF
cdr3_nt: TGTGCCAGCAGTTACGAAGGGGAGAACACTGAAGCTTTCTTT

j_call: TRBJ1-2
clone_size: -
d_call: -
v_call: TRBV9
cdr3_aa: CASSRRGYGYTF
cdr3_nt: TGTGCCAGCAGCCGTCGGGGATATGGCTACACCTTC

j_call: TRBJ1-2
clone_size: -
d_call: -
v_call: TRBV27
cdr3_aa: CASSLAGVDYGYTF
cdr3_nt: TGTGCCAGCAGTTTAGCGGGGGTGGACTATGGCTACACCTTC

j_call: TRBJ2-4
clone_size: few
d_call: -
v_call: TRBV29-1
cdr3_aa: CSVSSGGRQYF
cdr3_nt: TGCAGCGTTAGTTCCGGGGGACGACAGTACTTC

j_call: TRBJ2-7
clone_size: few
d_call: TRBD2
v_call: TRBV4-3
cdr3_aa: CASSQFGGGGAYEQYF
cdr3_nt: TGCGCCAGCAGCCAGTTTGGGGGCGGGGGGGCCTACGAGCAGTACTTC

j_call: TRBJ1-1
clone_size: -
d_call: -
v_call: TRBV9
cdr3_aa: CASSVHRNTEAFF
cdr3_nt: TGTGCCAGCAGCGTACACAGAAACACTGAAGCTTTCTTT

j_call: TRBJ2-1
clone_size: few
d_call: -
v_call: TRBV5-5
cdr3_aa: CASSPGLSSGNEQFF
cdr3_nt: TGTGCCAGCAGCCCGGGTCTCTCATCGGGCAATGAGCAGTTCTTC

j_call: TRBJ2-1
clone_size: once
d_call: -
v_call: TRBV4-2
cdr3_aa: CASSQADTGAYNEQFF
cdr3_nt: TGTGCCAGCAGCCAAGCAGATACGGGGGCCTACAATGAGCAGTTCTTC

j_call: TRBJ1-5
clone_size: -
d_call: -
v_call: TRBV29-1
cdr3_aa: CSVEGEGGGQPQHF
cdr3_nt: TGCAGCGTTGAAGGGGAGGGAGGCGGTCAGCCCCAGCATTTT

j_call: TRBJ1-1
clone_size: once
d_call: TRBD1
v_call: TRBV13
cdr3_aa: CASSLGQGQGSAFF
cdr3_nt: TGTGCCAGCAGCTTGGGTCAGGGACAGGGTAGTGCTTTCTTT

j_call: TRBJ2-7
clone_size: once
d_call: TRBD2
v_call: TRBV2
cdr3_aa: CARADISSGMDEQYF
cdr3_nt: TGTGCCAGAGCAGATATCTCTAGCGGGATGGACGAGCAGTACTTC

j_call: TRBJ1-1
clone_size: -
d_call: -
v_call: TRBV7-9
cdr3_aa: CASSDTPNTEAFF
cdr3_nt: TGTGCCAGCAGCGATACACCCAACACTGAAGCTTTCTTT